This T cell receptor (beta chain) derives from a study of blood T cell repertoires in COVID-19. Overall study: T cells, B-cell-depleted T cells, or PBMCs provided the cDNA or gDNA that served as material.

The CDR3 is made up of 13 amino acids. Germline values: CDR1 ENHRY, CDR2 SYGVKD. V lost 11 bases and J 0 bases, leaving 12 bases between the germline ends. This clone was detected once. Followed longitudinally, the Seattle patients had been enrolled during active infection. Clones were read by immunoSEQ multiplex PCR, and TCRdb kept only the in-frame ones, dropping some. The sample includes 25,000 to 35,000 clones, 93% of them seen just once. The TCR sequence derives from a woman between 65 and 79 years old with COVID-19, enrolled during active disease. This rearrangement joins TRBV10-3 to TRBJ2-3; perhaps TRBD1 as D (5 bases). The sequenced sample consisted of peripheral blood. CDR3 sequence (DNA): TGTGCCTCCAGGCCAGGGAGCACAGATACGCAGTATTTT. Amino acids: CASRPGSTDTQYF.